This TCR beta chain was identified in a study of T cells in Graves' hyperthyroidism and ophthalmopathy. General study points: From stable hyperthyroidism, ophthalmopathy was set apart by a 13 V-J model. Researchers found most expanded thyroid clonotypes above 0.001 in blood as well.

About this clonotype: The target antigen is unknown. A read error may explain this, as a much larger clone is one base away.

Clinical Activity Scores of at least 3, NOSPECS grades of at least 4 and durations under 3 months characterized ophthalmopathy patients. About 10 ml fresh peripheral blood yielded the PBMCs. The CDR3 has 14 amino acids. Per the germline V gene, CDR1 is MDHEN and CDR2 is SYDVKM. RNA transcripts served as the template for amplifying TCR beta CDR3 regions. The TCR CDR3 was amplified in a first-round RT-PCR using the HTBI primer set. One entry per CDR3 protein results from TCRdb running MiXCR on the multiplex PCR reads. This sample has roughly 280,000 distinct CDR3 sequences, with 22% found just once. The chain links TRBV28 to TRBJ1-2, with D possibly matching TRBD1 (5 bases). The sequencing sample was made of blood. The clonotype was recovered from a man aged 25-40 years with Graves' ophthalmopathy. Here the CDR3 DNA reads TGTGTCAGCACTCCGGACGGGGCACCCCGAGGCTACACCTTC. It yields the protein CVSTPDGAPRGYTF.